This T cell receptor beta chain was found in a study of response to subunit inactivated influenza vaccine (dated by TCRdb to the late 2010s). About the study as a whole: To follow how T cells responded to a trivalent subunit inactivated influenza vaccine, the researchers relied on deep quantitative profiling of the T cell receptor repertoire. On the study overall, not on this receptor specifically: According to the authors, only a limited number of new T cells may be recruited by each seasonal influenza vaccination.

Counted from cysteine to phenylalanine, this CDR3 has 15 amino acids. Only the CDR3 portion is preserved as DNA: 45 bases, with reading frame beginning at the first base. V and J are truncated by 7 bases and 0 bases respectively, leaving an intervening sequence of 13 bases. There are many counts of this clonotype. No cognate antigen has been identified for it. No base qualities exist here, and no much larger clone lies one base off it. The library was prepared using RT-PCR. Sequenced on an Illumina HiSeq 2500. The public reads were reanalyzed by TCRdb: fastp trimming at Q25, MiXCR alignment, in-frame beta chains only. When rows share a CDR3 protein, they turn into one entry using the most common DNA and genes. The sample table records approximately 490,000 distinct CDR3 sequences; under 8.5% of these occur just once. The ten largest account for 10% to 15% of the sample.

The clonotype comes from a man between 50 and 75 years old who received an inactivated influenza vaccine. Donor details come from another sample of the same person, matched by shared clones. The sequenced sample was PBMCs from blood, obtained around 2 years after vaccination. The chain uses TRBV12-3 or TRBV12-4 and TRBJ1-3; the best D guess is TRBD1, with 6 bases matching. The CDR3 protein is CASISQGTSGNTIYF. The nucleotide sequence reads TGTGCCAGCATCTCACAGGGAACCTCTGGAAACACCATATATTTT.